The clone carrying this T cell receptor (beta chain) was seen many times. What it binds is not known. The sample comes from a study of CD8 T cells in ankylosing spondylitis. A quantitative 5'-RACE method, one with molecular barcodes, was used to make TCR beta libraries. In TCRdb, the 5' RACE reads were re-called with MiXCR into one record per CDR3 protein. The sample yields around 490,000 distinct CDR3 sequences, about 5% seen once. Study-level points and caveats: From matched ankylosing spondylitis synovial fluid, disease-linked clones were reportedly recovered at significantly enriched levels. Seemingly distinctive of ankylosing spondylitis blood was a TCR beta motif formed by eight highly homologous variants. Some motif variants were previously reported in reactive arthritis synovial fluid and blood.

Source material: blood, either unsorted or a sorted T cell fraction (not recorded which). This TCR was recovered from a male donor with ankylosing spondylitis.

As DNA, the CDR3 is TGCAGTGCTAGAGATCCAACTGTCAATGAGCAGTTCTTC. It codes for CSARDPTVNEQFF. The genes are TRBV20-1 and TRBJ2-1; no reliable D call. There are 13 residues in the CDR3. V lost 0 bases, J lost 6 bases, and 9 bases lay in between. From germline, CDR1 is DFQATT and CDR2 SNEGSKA (reference sequence).